Listed here are 6 T cell receptor beta chains from one sample, sequenced in a study of early stage breast cancer tumors. Only in-frame clones appear in the TCRdb table, and some are missing; sequencing was by immunoSEQ multiplex PCR. The sample lists some 30,000 clones; 60% to 80% were seen once. The sequencing sample was made of breast tumor tissue. All receptors derive from a person aged 25 to 39 with breast cancer.

The gene calls are TRBV27 and TRBJ1-5, with D unclear. V lost 6 bases and J 5 bases, leaving 17 bases between the germline ends. The CDR3 is 15 amino acids. Germline CDR1 and CDR2: MNHEY and SMNVEV (reference sequence). CDR3 in DNA: TGTGCCAGCAGCCTCCGGCGGGCCCATGATCAGCCCCAGCATTTT. This codes for CASSLRRAHDQPQHF.

CDR3 DNA: TGTGCCAGCAGCTGGACAGGAGATGGGGACACCATATATTTT. It codes for CASSWTGDGDTIYF. The chain recombines TRBV7-6 with TRBJ1-3; 7 bases map to TRBD1. The CDR3 has 14 residues. Germline CDR1 reads SGHVS; CDR2 reads FNYEAQ. The trim removed 4 bases at V and 8 bases at J, leaving 8 bases unmatched.

V and J are TRBV5-6 and TRBJ1-5; maybe TRBD1 (6 bases). Looked up from germline, CDR1 is SGHDT and CDR2 is YYEEEE. The CDR3 extends over 14 amino acids. The V and J ends lost 0 bases and 6 bases respectively, with 10 bases between them. The CDR3 nucleotides are TGTGCCAGCAGCTTGGCGGGGGCCGGTCAGCCCCAGCATTTT. Translation: CASSLAGAGQPQHF.

The chain carries TRBV5-4 and TRBJ1-1, with D hard to call. The CDR3 spans 13 residues. The V end lost 4 bases, the J end lost 3 bases, and 10 bases lay between the germline ends. Per germline, CDR1 SGHNT and CDR2 YYREEE (reference sequence). This chain's CDR3 is CASSPTRDTEAFF. The CDR3 nucleotides read TGTGCCAGCAGCCCCACACGGGACACTGAAGCTTTCTTT. Based on the CDR3 plus reference TRBV5-4 and TRBJ1-1, the full variable domain is ETGVTQSPTHLIKTRGQQVTLRCSSQSGHNTVSWYQQALGQGPQFIFQYYREEENGRGNFPPRFSGLQFPNYSSELNVNALELDDSALYLCASSPTRDTEAFFGQGTRLTVV.

V and J are TRBV4-1 and TRBJ2-7; no reliable D call. Germline lookup yields CDR1 MGHRA and CDR2 YSYEKL. Trimming stripped 1 base from V and 6 bases from J, with 10 bases between. There are 13 residues in the CDR3. The CDR3 DNA sequence: TGCGCCAGCAGCCAAGGGACGGCCGGCGAGCAGTACTTC. It codes for CASSQGTAGEQYF.

The chain combines TRBV6-4 with TRBJ2-3; TRBD2 aligns across 9 bases. The CDR3 has 14 amino acids. The ends lost 4 bases at V and 1 base at J; junction bases unmatched: 0. Germline assignment: CDR1 MRHNA and CDR2 SNTAGT. CDR3 loop: CASSGTSGTDTQYF. For the CDR3, the DNA is TGTGCCAGCAGTGGGACTAGCGGCACAGATACGCAGTATTTT.